A selection of T cell receptor beta chains follows, all from one sample in a study of cytomegalovirus exposure and HLA in healthy donors. Using immunoSEQ multiplex PCR, the repertoire was profiled, and TCRdb retains in-frame clones only, with some absent. The profile shows fewer than 200,000 clones, roughly 85% of them singletons. The material sequenced was PBMCs. Receptor source: a woman between 35 and 50 years old in good health and CMV-seronegative. The conserved cysteine and the conserved F or W are not part of the CDR3 here. The D gene is left open where the match is weak.

CDR3: ASSEGTGGADTQY
J: TRBJ2-3
length: 13
V: TRBV6-1
D: TRBD1

CDR3: ASQGGQGGWGNTIY
J: TRBJ1-3
length: 14
V: TRBV25-1
D: TRBD1

CDR3: ASSLDSGLAGGSTDTQY
J: TRBJ2-3
length: 17
V: TRBV5-4
D: TRBD2

CDR3: ASGHAAGEQF
J: TRBJ2-1
length: 10
V: TRBV12-5
D: .

CDR3: ASSFRQGHEQY
J: .
length: 11
V: TRBV5-1
D: TRBD1

CDR3: ASSPPRGSLGNEQF
J: TRBJ2-1
length: 14
V: TRBV19
D: .

CDR3: ASSGSGTVNEKLF
J: TRBJ1-4
length: 13
V: TRBV9
D: TRBD1

CDR3: ASSFAGVFYEQY
J: TRBJ2-7
length: 12
V: TRBV27
D: TRBD2

CDR3: ASSPRTDSLVYEQY
J: TRBJ2-7
length: 14
V: TRBV9
D: .

CDR3: ASSHRDEKLF
J: TRBJ1-4
length: 10
V: TRBV4-1
D: .

CDR3: ASSVGHRVPGMEKLF
J: TRBJ1-4
length: 15
V: TRBV9
D: .

CDR3: ASSLVGQGHQETQY
J: TRBJ2-5
length: 14
V: TRBV5-4
D: TRBD1

CDR3: ASSLGGGAYNEQF
J: TRBJ2-1
length: 13
V: TRBV27
D: .

CDR3: AWSGGDTQY
J: TRBJ2-3
length: 9
V: TRBV30
D: .

CDR3: ASSSGLAGTDTQY
J: TRBJ2-3
length: 13
V: TRBV5-1
D: TRBD2

CDR3: ASSYSGGEQF
J: TRBJ2-1
length: 10
V: TRBV6-5
D: .

CDR3: ASSLAGTGVIEQY
J: TRBJ2-7
length: 13
V: TRBV13
D: TRBD1

CDR3: ASSRGETQY
J: TRBJ2-5
length: 9
V: TRBV7-9
D: .

CDR3: ASSQELGYT
J: TRBJ1-2
length: 9
V: TRBV11-2
D: .

CDR3: ASSFGEAYEQY
J: TRBJ2-7
length: 11
V: TRBV11-3
D: .

CDR3: SVEVGGQGIGEQF
J: TRBJ2-1
length: 13
V: TRBV29-1
D: TRBD1

CDR3: ASSPGQGVAYGYT
J: TRBJ1-2
length: 13
V: TRBV9
D: TRBD1

CDR3: ASSHVSGQATYEQY
J: .
length: 14
V: TRBV4-2
D: TRBD1

CDR3: AWKWAGNSGNTIY
J: TRBJ1-3
length: 13
V: TRBV30
D: .

CDR3: ASSFSTEAF
J: TRBJ1-1
length: 9
V: TRBV11-3
D: .

CDR3: ASSWGQNEAF
J: TRBJ1-1
length: 10
V: TRBV7-9
D: .

CDR3: ASRAAGGPPQH
J: TRBJ1-5
length: 11
V: TRBV2
D: .

CDR3: ASSPEGAGSHEQY
J: TRBJ2-7
length: 13
V: TRBV5-6
D: .

CDR3: ASSFWDRENQPQH
J: TRBJ1-5
length: 13
V: TRBV6-1
D: TRBD1

CDR3: ASSFTGGRYEQY
J: TRBJ2-7
length: 12
V: TRBV19
D: TRBD1

CDR3: ASSFRQGDTDTQY
J: TRBJ2-3
length: 13
V: TRBV7-2
D: TRBD1

CDR3: ASPDRLPPYNEQF
J: TRBJ2-1
length: 13
V: TRBV5-8
D: .

CDR3: ASSLAGMLNEQF
J: TRBJ2-1
length: 12
V: TRBV28
D: .

CDR3: ASSFWGANEDTEAF
J: TRBJ1-1
length: 14
V: TRBV5-6
D: .

CDR3: AGIAGVGDEQF
J: TRBJ2-1
length: 11
V: TRBV6-1
D: TRBD2

CDR3: ASSLFPPRSAVPSTDTQY
J: TRBJ2-3
length: 18
V: TRBV27
D: .

CDR3: ASSRGGGGSGYT
J: TRBJ1-2
length: 12
V: TRBV7-2
D: .

CDR3: ASNTKTGGTEAF
J: TRBJ1-1
length: 12
V: TRBV19
D: TRBD1

CDR3: ASSIRGDWGTEAF
J: TRBJ1-1
length: 13
V: TRBV19
D: TRBD1

CDR3: ASSEGRGVRTSGRVPQDTQY
J: TRBJ2-3
length: 20
V: TRBV6-1
D: TRBD2

CDR3: ASIRGNAYTDTQY
J: TRBJ2-3
length: 13
V: TRBV11-2
D: .

CDR3: ASWGLAGPTGELF
J: TRBJ2-2
length: 13
V: TRBV7-6
D: TRBD2

CDR3: AWRLYVYGYT
J: TRBJ1-2
length: 10
V: TRBV30
D: .

CDR3: ASSQSTGGGTEAF
J: TRBJ1-1
length: 13
V: TRBV18
D: .

CDR3: ASSSYYEQY
J: .
length: 9
V: TRBV5-1
D: .

CDR3: ASSSIGGEGTEAF
J: TRBJ1-1
length: 13
V: TRBV5-1
D: .

CDR3: AISLTGQNTEAF
J: TRBJ1-1
length: 12
V: TRBV10-3
D: .

CDR3: ASSPRTSASHSGGEQY
J: TRBJ2-5
length: 16
V: TRBV11-2
D: TRBD2

CDR3: ASSEVLGHSYNEQF
J: TRBJ2-1
length: 14
V: TRBV6-1
D: .

CDR3: ASSLVSGGSIYEQY
J: TRBJ2-7
length: 14
V: TRBV7-6
D: TRBD2

CDR3: ATSRDLDYGYT
J: TRBJ1-2
length: 11
V: TRBV15
D: .

CDR3: ASSVSAGYNEQF
J: TRBJ2-1
length: 12
V: TRBV5-1
D: .

CDR3: ASRGQVQLNYGYT
J: TRBJ1-2
length: 13
V: TRBV6-6
D: TRBD1

CDR3: AWSNRQGDQPQH
J: TRBJ1-5
length: 12
V: TRBV30
D: TRBD1